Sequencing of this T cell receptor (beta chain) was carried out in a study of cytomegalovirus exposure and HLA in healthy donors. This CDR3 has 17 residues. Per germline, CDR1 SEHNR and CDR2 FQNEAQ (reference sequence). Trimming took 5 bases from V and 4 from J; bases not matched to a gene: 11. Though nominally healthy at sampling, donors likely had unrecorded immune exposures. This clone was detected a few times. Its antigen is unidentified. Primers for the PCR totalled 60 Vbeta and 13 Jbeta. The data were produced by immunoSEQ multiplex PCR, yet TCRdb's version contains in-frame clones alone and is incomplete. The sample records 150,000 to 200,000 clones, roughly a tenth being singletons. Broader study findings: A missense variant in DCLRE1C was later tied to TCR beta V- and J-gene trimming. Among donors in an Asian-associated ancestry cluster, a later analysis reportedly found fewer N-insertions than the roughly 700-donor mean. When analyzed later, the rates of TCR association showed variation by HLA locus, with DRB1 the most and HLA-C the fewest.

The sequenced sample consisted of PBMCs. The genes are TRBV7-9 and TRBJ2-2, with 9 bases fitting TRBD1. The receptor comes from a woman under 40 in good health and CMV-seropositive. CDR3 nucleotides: TGTGCCAGCAGCCTTCAGGCCGGGACAGGGATCACCGGGGAGCTGTTTTTT. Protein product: CASSLQAGTGITGELFF. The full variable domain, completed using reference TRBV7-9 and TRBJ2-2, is DTGVSQNPRHKITKRGQNVTFRCDPISEHNRLYWYRQTLGQGPEFLTYFQNEAQLEKSRLLSDRFSAERPKGSFSTLEIQRTEQGDSAMYLCASSLQAGTGITGELFFGEGSRLTVL.